Listed here is a single T cell receptor (beta chain). As yet, its antigen is unknown. TCRdb keeps only in-frame clones here, not all; method: immunoSEQ multiplex PCR. The sample yields 90,000 to 130,000 clones, around 90% seen once. These data originate in a study of graft-versus-host responses after intestinal transplantation. CDR1 SGHRS and CDR2 YFSETQ come from the germline V gene. With 0 bases removed from V and 4 bases from J, the gap between germline ends came to 11 bases. CDR3 length equals 15 residues. Sequencing was performed on unstimulated CD4+ T cells sorted from spleen or lymph node cells, taken before transplant. This rearrangement joins TRBV5-1 to TRBJ2-1; D is undetermined. The receptor was derived from a human donor who was the organ donor for an intestinal transplant. In nucleotides, the CDR3 is TGCGCCAGCAGCTTGGGGCAGATCCAATACAATGAGCAGTTCTTC. Its protein is CASSLGQIQYNEQFF. Variable domain in full (rest from reference TRBV5-1 and TRBJ2-1): KAGVTQTPRYLIKTRGQQVTLSCSPISGHRSVSWYQQTPGQGLQFLFEYFSETQRNKGNFPGRFSGRQFSNSRSEMNVSTLELGDSALYLCASSLGQIQYNEQFFGPGTRLTVL.